Reported below is one T cell receptor (beta chain). This sample was included in a study of blood T cell repertoires in COVID-19. For the study at large: Sites across the United States, Italy and Spain contributed samples from acute and convalescent COVID-19. Nucleic acid was either cDNA or gDNA, and it came from T cells, B-cell-depleted T cells, or PBMCs.

Source study methods: How many nucleated cells were present was estimated from reference gene primer amplification. Assay: immunoSEQ multiplex PCR; the TCRdb copy retains only in-frame clones and omits some. That table furnishes V, J and clone size, whereas the DNA furnished D and trimming. The sample lists about 240,000 clones, 84% occurring once. The CDR3 totals 14 residues. Germline V gene lookup returns CDR1 KGHSH and CDR2 LQKENI. Deletions cut 3 bases from V and 2 bases from J, with 10 bases between. The sequence derives from a man aged 45-60 years with acute or convalescent COVID-19. The sequencing input was peripheral blood. The gene calls are TRBV18 and TRBJ1-2; D perhaps matches TRBD1 (5 bases). This chain's CDR3 is CASSPTGENYGYTF. The CDR3 nucleotides read TGTGCCAGCTCACCGACGGGGGAGAACTATGGCTACACCTTC. The full variable domain, in which reference TRBV18 and TRBJ1-2 provide the parts outside the CDR3, is NAGVMQNPRHLVRRRGQEARLRCSPMKGHSHVYWYRQLPEEGLKFMVYLQKENIIDESGMPKERFSAEFPKEGPSILRIQQVVRGDSAAYFCASSPTGENYGYTFGSGTRLTVV.